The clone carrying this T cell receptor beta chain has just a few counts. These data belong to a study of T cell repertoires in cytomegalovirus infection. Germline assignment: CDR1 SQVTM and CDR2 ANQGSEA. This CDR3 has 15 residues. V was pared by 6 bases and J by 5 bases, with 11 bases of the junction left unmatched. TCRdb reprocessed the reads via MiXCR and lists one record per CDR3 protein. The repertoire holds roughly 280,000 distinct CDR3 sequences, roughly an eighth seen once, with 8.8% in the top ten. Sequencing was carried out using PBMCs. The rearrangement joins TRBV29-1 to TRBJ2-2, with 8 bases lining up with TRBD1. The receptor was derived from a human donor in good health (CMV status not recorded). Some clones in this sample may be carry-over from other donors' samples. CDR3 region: CSVRATGVGTGELFF. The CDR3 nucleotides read TGCAGCGTGAGGGCGACAGGGGTAGGGACCGGGGAGCTGTTTTTT.